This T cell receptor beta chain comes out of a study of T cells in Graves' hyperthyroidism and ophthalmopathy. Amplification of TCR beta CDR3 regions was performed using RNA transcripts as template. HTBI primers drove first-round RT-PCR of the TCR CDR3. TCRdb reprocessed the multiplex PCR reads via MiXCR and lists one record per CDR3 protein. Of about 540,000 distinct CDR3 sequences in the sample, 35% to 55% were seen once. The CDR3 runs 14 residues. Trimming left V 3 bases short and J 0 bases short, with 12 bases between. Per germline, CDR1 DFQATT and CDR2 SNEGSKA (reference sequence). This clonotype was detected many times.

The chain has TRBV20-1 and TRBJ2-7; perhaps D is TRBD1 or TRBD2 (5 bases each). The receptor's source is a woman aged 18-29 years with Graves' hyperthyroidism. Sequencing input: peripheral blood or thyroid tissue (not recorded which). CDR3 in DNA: TGCAGTGCTAGGAGGGACGCCGGCTCCTACGAGCAGTACTTC. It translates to CSARRDAGSYEQYF.